A single sample is the source of the 8 T cell receptor beta chains below, sequenced in a study of blood T cell repertoires in COVID-19. Method: immunoSEQ multiplex PCR; TCRdb's copy keeps in-frame clones and lacks some. This sample has approximately 240,000 clones, with around 85% found just once. Specimen: peripheral blood. The origin of the receptors is a woman between 40 and 50 years old with active or convalescent COVID-19.

The V and J genes are TRBV7-9 and TRBJ1-3; 7 bases match TRBD1. Trimming took 5 bases from V and 2 from J; bases not matched to a gene: 3. The CDR3 consists of 14 residues. Germline V gives CDR1 SEHNR, CDR2 FQNEAQ (reference sequence). Here the CDR3 reads CASSQGGTGNTIYF. Written as DNA, the CDR3 is TGTGCCAGCAGCCAGGGGGGAACTGGAAACACCATATATTTT.

The chain carries TRBV7-9 and TRBJ1-5; 8 nucleotides agree with TRBD1. Germline lookup yields CDR1 SEHNR and CDR2 FQNEAQ (reference sequence). This CDR3 has 16 residues. Trimming at V came to 5 bases and at J to 0 bases, leaving 6 bases not matched to a gene. CDR3 nucleotide sequence: TGTGCCAGCAGCCCCTGGACAGGGAATAGCAATCAGCCCCAGCATTTT. It encodes CASSPWTGNSNQPQHF.

V is TRBV19 and J is TRBJ2-1; TRBD1 matches 8 bases. The germline V gene has CDR1 LNHDA and CDR2 SQIVND (reference sequence). J gave up 1 base and V 5 bases, and 4 bases lay outside the gene matches. CDR3 length: 15 residues. The CDR3 region is CASSPGTGSYNEQFF. The CDR3 coding sequence is TGTGCCAGTAGTCCCGGGACAGGTTCCTACAATGAGCAGTTCTTC.

The CDR3 loop is CASSLRAGSGNTIYF. The DNA for the CDR3 is TGTGCCAGCAGCTTAAGAGCGGGCTCTGGAAACACCATATATTTT. This sequence joins TRBV7-3 and TRBJ1-3; D unresolved. Trimming removed 1 base at V and 0 bases at J, with 7 bases between. The V gene's germline CDR1 is SGHTA and CDR2 FQGTGA. This CDR3 is 15 amino acids long.

This clone was counted a few times. The chain joins TRBV30 to TRBJ1-2; perhaps TRBD1 as D (5 bases). This CDR3 is 13 amino acids long. Trimming removed 6 bases from V and 3 bases from J, with 14 bases in between. The germline CDR1 and CDR2 sequences are GTSNPN and SVGIG (reference sequence). CDR3 nucleotides: TGTGCCTGCCCCGTTGGCAGGGACTATGGCTACACCTTC. This codes for CACPVGRDYGYTF.

The CDR3 coding sequence is TGTGCCAGCACCTTGACAGGGACGCACACTGAAGCTTTCTTT. Protein product: CASTLTGTHTEAFF. The V and J genes are TRBV2 and TRBJ1-1, with 7 bases lining up with TRBD1. V shed 7 bases and J 3 bases; nucleotides not matched to a gene: 8. This CDR3 is 14 amino acids long. Germline CDR1 SNHLY, CDR2 FYNNEI. The whole variable domain, remainder taken from reference TRBV2 and TRBJ1-1, is EPEVTQTPSHQVTQMGQEVILRCVPISNHLYFYWYRQILGQKVEFLVSFYNNEISEKSEIFDDQFSVERPDGSNFTLKIRSTKLEDSAMYFCASTLTGTHTEAFFGQGTRLTVV.

This clone was seen only a few times. The chain is built from TRBV7-2 and TRBJ1-6; TRBD1 matches 8 bases. The V gene end was trimmed by 5 bases and the J gene end by 7 bases; junction bases not matched to a gene: 10. This CDR3 is built from 16 residues. Germline values: CDR1 SGHTA, CDR2 FQGNSA. DNA for the CDR3: TGTGCCAGCAGCACGTACAGGGGGATAGGCAATTCACCCCTCCACTTT. Translating gives CASSTYRGIGNSPLHF.

V gene TRBV6-5 combines with J gene TRBJ1-2, with a weak D call TRBD1 (5 bases). V was trimmed by 6 bases and J by 6 bases, leaving 20 bases between them. This CDR3 comprises 15 residues. CDR1 MNHEY and CDR2 SVGAGI come from the germline V gene. The CDR3 spells CASSGSPFGGDGYTF. CDR3 DNA sequence: TGTGCCAGCAGCGGGAGTCCCTTCGGGGGGGATGGCTACACCTTC.